This entry lists 2 T cell receptor beta chains sequenced from one sample in a study of blood T cell repertoires in COVID-19. Repertoires were generated with immunoSEQ multiplex PCR, while TCRdb's copy carries only in-frame clones and drops some. The table records around 160,000 clones, around 84% of them present only once. The specimen sequenced was PBMCs or T cells enriched from blood (not recorded which). These receptors were collected from a woman in her forties or fifties who had been exposed to COVID-19.

Ten or more counts support this clone. J is TRBJ1-1 and V is TRBV19; 8 bases are a match to TRBD1. V trimming: 6 bases; J trimming: 2 bases; junction bases outside the gene matches: 5. The germline V gene has CDR1 LNHDA and CDR2 SQIVND (reference sequence). CDR3 length: 14 residues. The CDR3 loop reads CASRQQGGNTEAFF. The CDR3 DNA reads as TGTGCCAGTAGACAACAGGGGGGAAACACTGAAGCTTTCTTT.

The rearrangement links TRBV6-2 or TRBV6-3 to TRBJ1-2; D gene ambiguous. V lost 2 bases, J lost 6 bases, and 13 bases lay in between. The CDR3 length is 14 residues. Germline V gene lookup returns CDR1 MNHEY and CDR2 SVGEGT. For the CDR3, the DNA is TGTGCCAGCAGTTACCAAGGAGGACGGGATGGCTACACCTTC. Translation gives CASSYQGGRDGYTF.